Shown below are 2 T cell receptor beta chains from a single sample sequenced in a study of blood T cells in healthy people across ages (dated by TCRdb to the mid-2010s). The library was obtained by 5' RACE. The run used an Illumina HiSeq 2500. A second PCR of about 7 to 12 cycles was run with a J-beta primer mix and a sample-barcoded 5' primer. TCRdb's own reprocessing of the public reads used fastp at Q25 and MiXCR and kept productive beta chains. Every CDR3 protein is listed once, alongside the most common genes and DNA of its rows. Present in this sample are hundreds of thousands of distinct CDR3 sequences, under 25% of which were seen just once. The ten most abundant clones make up 3.5% to 4% of the sample. Sequencing was carried out using blood. The receptors were gathered from a man between 65 and 85 years old in good health.

The table lists this clonotype with a few counts. The chain is built from TRBV18 and TRBJ2-1, with TRBD2 matching 14 bases. Losses at the gene ends were 1 base for V and 10 bases for J; bases not matched to a gene: 6. Germline V CDR1 and CDR2: KGHSH, LQKENI. The CDR3 spans 16 residues. The CDR3 bases are TGTGCCAGCTCACCACAGGGACTAGCGGGAGCAGGGGAGCAGTTCTTC. It encodes CASSPQGLAGAGEQFF.

The V and J genes are TRBV7-9 and TRBJ2-1, with TRBD1 matching 8 bases. CDR1 is SEHNR, CDR2 FQNEAQ, per germline (reference sequence). The J segment lost 8 bases and the V segment lost 1 base, leaving 4 bases of the junction unmatched. The CDR3 contains 14 residues. CDR3: CASSLETGAHEQFF. The CDR3 DNA reads TGTGCCAGCAGCTTAGAGACAGGGGCCCATGAGCAGTTCTTC.